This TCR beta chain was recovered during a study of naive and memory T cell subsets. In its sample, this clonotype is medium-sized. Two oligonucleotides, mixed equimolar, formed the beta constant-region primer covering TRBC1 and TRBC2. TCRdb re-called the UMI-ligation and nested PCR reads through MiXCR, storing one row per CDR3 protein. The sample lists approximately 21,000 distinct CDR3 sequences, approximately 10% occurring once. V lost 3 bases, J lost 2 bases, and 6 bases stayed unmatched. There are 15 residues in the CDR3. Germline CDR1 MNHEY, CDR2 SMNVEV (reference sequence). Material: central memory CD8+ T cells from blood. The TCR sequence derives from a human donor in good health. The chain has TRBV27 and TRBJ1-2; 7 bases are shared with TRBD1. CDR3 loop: CASSFWTGQNYGYTF. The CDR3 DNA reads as TGTGCCAGCAGTTTTTGGACAGGACAGAACTATGGCTACACCTTC.